These 29 T cell receptor beta chains were all obtained from the same sample, sequenced in a study of PD-1 blockade in classical Hodgkin lymphoma. Each patient relapsed following autologous stem cell transplantation, and prior brentuximab vedotin exposure differed. This table comes from immunoSEQ multiplex PCR, and its TCRdb copy is limited to in-frame clones, with some not included. The table has 90,000 to 95,000 clones, 89% seen once. The sample here was peripheral blood mononuclear cells (PBMCs), taken before the second cycle of nivolumab. These receptors originate from a human donor with classical Hodgkin lymphoma.

J is TRBJ1-3 and V is TRBV19; no clear D. CDR1 and CDR2 (germline): LNHDA, SQIVND (reference sequence). Deletions cut 5 bases from V and 4 bases from J, with 9 bases between. CDR3 length: 13 amino acids. The CDR3 region has the DNA TGTGCCAGTAGTCCGGGTTACGGAAACACCATATATTTT. This encodes CASSPGYGNTIYF.

The chain combines TRBV18 with TRBJ2-3; no reliable D call. V was clipped by 4 bases and J by 6 bases, with 17 bases between them. This CDR3 comprises 15 residues. CDR1 KGHSH and CDR2 LQKENI come from the germline V gene. The CDR3 reads CASSLGPSSGDTQYF. The CDR3 nucleotides read TGTGCCAGCTCACTGGGTCCCTCGTCGGGTGATACGCAGTATTTT. The full variable domain, in which reference TRBV18 and TRBJ2-3 provide the parts outside the CDR3, is NAGVMQNPRHLVRRRGQEARLRCSPMKGHSHVYWYRQLPEEGLKFMVYLQKENIIDESGMPKERFSAEFPKEGPSILRIQQVVRGDSAAYFCASSLGPSSGDTQYFGPGTRLTVL.

This clone was detected a few times. Written as DNA, the CDR3 is TGCGCCAGCAGCCAAGGGGAGGGGCAGCCCCAGCATTTT. Protein product: CASSQGEGQPQHF. The chain recombines TRBV4-1 with TRBJ1-5; TRBD1 is a possible D gene (5 bases). V gave up 1 base and J gave up 7 bases, with 8 bases separating them. Germline values: CDR1 MGHRA, CDR2 YSYEKL. The CDR3 length is 13 residues.

The chain couples TRBV20-1 to TRBJ1-2, with D possibly being TRBD1 (6 bases). CDR3 size: 11 residues. CDR1 is DFQATT and CDR2 is SNEGSKA in the germline V gene (reference sequence). Trimming left V 5 bases short and J 6 bases short, with 10 bases between. CDR3 sequence reads: CSAVQGHGYTF. The CDR3 nucleotides read TGCAGTGCTGTACAGGGCCATGGCTACACCTTC.

In this sample, this clone is medium-sized. Other DNA sequences of this sample code for an identical CDR3. The genes are TRBV5-1 and TRBJ1-2; TRBD1 might be the D (5 bases). From germline, CDR1 is SGHRS and CDR2 YFSETQ. Trimming left V 3 bases short and J 4 bases short, with 10 bases between. The CDR3 is 13 residues long. The CDR3 bases are TGCGCCAGCAGCTCGACGGGGCGCTATGGCTACACCTTC. It encodes CASSSTGRYGYTF.

CDR3 in amino acids: CASSLGDREGNTIYF. The CDR3 DNA follows: TGCGCCAGCAGCTTGGGGGACAGGGAAGGAAACACCATATATTTT. This chain connects TRBV5-1 to TRBJ1-3; 9 bases agree with TRBD1. V dropped 0 bases and J dropped 4; count of bases not matched to a gene: 2. Looked up from germline, CDR1 is SGHRS and CDR2 is YFSETQ. The CDR3 is 15 amino acids.

The V gene is TRBV6-1, the J gene TRBJ2-7; tentatively, D is TRBD2 (6 bases). Germline V CDR1 and CDR2: MNHNS, SASEGT. V lost 6 bases to trimming and J lost 7 bases, with 16 bases between them. The CDR3 consists of 13 residues. The CDR3 protein is CASSLVGAGEQYF. For the CDR3, the DNA is TGTGCCAGCAGCCTCGTGGGAGCGGGTGAGCAGTACTTC.

This clone appeared once. The genes are TRBV19 and TRBJ2-3, with D perhaps being TRBD1 or TRBD2 (5 bases each). CDR3 length: 13 residues. Trimming took off 7 bases at V and 5 bases at J, with 13 bases between the two ends. Looked up from germline, CDR1 is LNHDA and CDR2 is SQIVND (reference sequence). This chain's CDR3 is CASNLAGGDTQYF. The CDR3 DNA reads as TGTGCCAGTAATCTCGCTGGGGGAGATACGCAGTATTTT.

The J gene is TRBJ1-2, the V gene TRBV1. TRBV1 is deemed a pseudogene. This CDR3 is built from 12 residues. The CDR3 nucleotides are TGCACCAGCACCTACGGGGGGACTGGCTACACCTTC. Protein sequence: CTSTYGGTGYTF.

CDR3 bases: TGTGCCAGCAGCTTAGATGGCAGGGAGGGCACTGAAGCTTTCTTT. Amino acids: CASSLDGREGTEAFF. V is TRBV7-6 and J is TRBJ1-1; D might be TRBD1 (5 bases). The CDR3 loop spans 15 amino acids. Germline assignment: CDR1 SGHVS and CDR2 FNYEAQ. V was cut by 1 base and J by 4 bases, with 13 bases left in between.

The chain's CDR3 is CASSLFRTGPGNTIYF. The CDR3 DNA reads as TGTGCCAGCAGTTTATTCAGGACAGGGCCTGGAAACACCATATATTTT. V is TRBV28 and J is TRBJ1-3; 8 bases map to TRBD1. CDR1 is MDHEN, CDR2 SYDVKM, per germline. The CDR3 contains 16 residues. The ends lost 1 base at V and 2 bases at J; junction bases unmatched: 4.

V usage is TRBV6-5 and J usage is TRBJ1-2; 7 positions agree with TRBD1. CDR3 length: 13 residues. V lost 5 bases and J lost 8; bases outside the gene matches: 8. The germline CDR1 and CDR2 sequences are MNHEY and SVGAGI. The CDR3: CASSRPRGVGYTF. CDR3 nucleotides: TGTGCCAGCAGTAGACCCAGGGGGGTCGGCTACACCTTC.

J is TRBJ2-7 and V is TRBV7-2; TRBD1 matches at 7 bases. CDR1 and CDR2 (germline): SGHTA, FQGNSA. CDR3 length equals 14 residues. V trimming: 1 base; J trimming: 2 bases; junction bases outside the gene matches: 2. CDR3 nucleotide sequence: TGTGCCAGCAGCTTAGATAGGGGGCCCTACGAGCAGTACTTC. Translated, it gives CASSLDRGPYEQYF.

The chain couples TRBV10-3 to TRBJ1-4, with D unclear. The germline V gene has CDR1 ENHRY and CDR2 SYGVKD. This CDR3 has 16 residues. The germline V and J ends were trimmed by 1 base and 4 bases, with 13 bases remaining between them. The CDR3 is CAISEFTKTNNEKLFF. The CDR3 DNA reads TGTGCCATCAGTGAGTTCACTAAGACCAATAATGAAAAACTGTTTTTT.

This clone was recorded only once. The V call is TRBV19, the J call TRBJ2-7; D gene uncertain. V lost 8 bases and J 0 bases, leaving 11 bases between the germline ends. CDR3 length: 13 residues. The germline CDR1 and CDR2 sequences are LNHDA and SQIVND (reference sequence). In DNA, the CDR3 is TGTGCCAGTGGCCCAGGCTTCTCCTACGAGCAGTACTTC. Amino acid sequence: CASGPGFSYEQYF.

The CDR3: CASSQDRGAGAAEQYF. CDR3 nucleotide sequence: TGTGCCAGCAGCCAAGATCGAGGAGCGGGAGCTGCCGAGCAGTACTTC. This chain uses TRBV4-2 with TRBJ2-7, with 8 bases lining up with TRBD2. This CDR3 region has 16 residues. Germline CDR1 is LGHNA and CDR2 is YNFKEQ. With V trimmed by 0 bases and J by 6 bases, 10 bases remained unmatched.

The V and J genes are TRBV10-3 and TRBJ2-1, with 9 bases that match TRBD1. Looked up from germline, CDR1 is ENHRY and CDR2 is SYGVKD. This CDR3 is built from 15 residues. V gave up 5 bases and J gave up 6 bases; unmatched junction bases: 8. CDR3 DNA: TGTGCCATCAGTATCCGGGACAGGGTTTCCAATGAGCAGTTCTTC. Its translation is CAISIRDRVSNEQFF.

The genes are TRBV5-6 and TRBJ2-3, with 9 bases aligning to TRBD2. Germline V gives CDR1 SGHDT, CDR2 YYEEEE. V lost 0 bases and J lost 6; bases outside the gene matches: 5. The CDR3 sequence is 15 residues long. The CDR3 loop reads CASSLVRGGRDTQYF. Written as DNA, the CDR3 is TGTGCCAGCAGCTTGGTGCGGGGGGGCAGGGATACGCAGTATTTT.

The count of this clone is one. The chain uses TRBV4-1 and TRBJ2-5; 9 bases match TRBD1. V shed 4 bases, J shed 5 bases, and the junction held 20 bases outside the gene matches. Germline V gene data show CDR1 as MGHRA and CDR2 as YSYEKL. CDR3 length equals 19 residues. The CDR3 bases are TGCGCCAGCAGCCCCAAATGGCCGGGACAGGGACTTCGGAGGGAGACCCAGTACTTC. It encodes CASSPKWPGQGLRRETQYF.

The V call is TRBV4-1, the J call TRBJ1-5; a possible D gene is TRBD1 (5 bases). Trimming cost V 1 base and J 7 bases, with 20 bases left between them. Germline V gene data show CDR1 as MGHRA and CDR2 as YSYEKL. The CDR3 runs 17 residues. CDR3 bases: TGCGCCAGCAGCCAAGTAGGGGCTCATTGGAAGGGCCAGCCCCAGCATTTT. Encoded protein: CASSQVGAHWKGQPQHF.

The V call is TRBV6-5, the J call TRBJ2-7; D gene unclear. The CDR3 has 11 amino acids. Per the germline V gene, CDR1 is MNHEY and CDR2 is SVGAGI. V was pared by 7 bases and J by 7 bases, with 11 bases between. CDR3 amino acids: CASTNVGEQYF. CDR3 coding DNA: TGTGCCAGCACCAATGTAGGGGAGCAGTACTTC.

The chain carries TRBV6-5 and TRBJ2-7, with TRBD1 identical over 12 bases. The trim removed 5 bases at V and 3 bases at J, leaving 5 bases unmatched. The CDR3 loop spans 15 amino acids. CDR1 MNHEY and CDR2 SVGAGI come from the germline V gene. The CDR3 loop is CASSQGTGGVYEQYF. CDR3 nucleotides: TGTGCCAGCAGTCAAGGGACAGGGGGCGTCTACGAGCAGTACTTC.

The chain joins TRBV7-9 to TRBJ1-5; D not certain. Germline CDR1 is SEHNR and CDR2 is FQNEAQ (reference sequence). The ends were cut back, 1 base at V and 8 bases at J, with 6 bases in the middle. The CDR3 spans 12 residues. The chain's CDR3 is CASSLDGKPQHF. The CDR3 DNA sequence: TGTGCCAGCAGCTTAGACGGGAAGCCCCAGCATTTT.

The chain carries TRBV2 and TRBJ2-1; D unresolved. Germline V CDR1 and CDR2: SNHLY, FYNNEI. The CDR3 extends over 11 amino acids. Trimming cost V 4 bases and J 9 bases, with 7 bases left between them. CDR3 sequence reads: CASSVPGEQFF. The CDR3 DNA sequence: TGTGCCAGCAGTGTCCCTGGTGAGCAGTTCTTC.

V usage is TRBV28 and J usage is TRBJ1-3; 11 bases fit TRBD1. With V trimmed by 4 bases and J by 4 bases, 6 bases remained unmatched. The CDR3 consists of 16 residues. The germline V gene encodes CDR1 MDHEN and CDR2 SYDVKM. The CDR3 protein is CASSWGQGGWGNTIYF. The CDR3 DNA reads TGTGCCAGCAGTTGGGGACAGGGGGGATGGGGAAACACCATATATTTT.

This chain uses TRBV9 with TRBJ1-5; D unresolved. There are 16 residues in the CDR3. Trimming shortened V by 0 bases and J by 0 bases, and 10 bases separated the two germline ends. Germline V gene lookup returns CDR1 SGDLS and CDR2 YYNGEE. The DNA for the CDR3 is TGTGCCAGCAGCGTAGCTACGGGAGATAGCAATCAGCCCCAGCATTTT. It is translated as CASSVATGDSNQPQHF.

The J gene is TRBJ2-1, the V gene TRBV7-8, with 8 nucleotides matching TRBD2. The germline gives CDR1 SGHVS, CDR2 FQNEAQ. CDR3 length: 14 amino acids. With 6 bases clipped from V and 7 bases from J, the junction kept 8 bases outside the gene matches. CDR3 nucleotide sequence: TGTGCCAGCAGTCCCGGGGGGGAGCTGAATGAGCAGTTCTTC. It specifies CASSPGGELNEQFF.

The V gene is TRBV28, the J gene TRBJ2-7; possibly TRBD2 for D (5 bases). Germline V lookup: CDR1 MDHEN, CDR2 SYDVKM. Trimming took off 3 bases at V and 3 bases at J, with 18 bases between the two ends. The CDR3 sequence is 16 residues long. The DNA for the CDR3 is TGTGCCAGCAGTTTCGGTTTTCGGGGATCTAACTACGAGCAGTACTTC. It is translated as CASSFGFRGSNYEQYF.

This clone was found a few times. The V and J genes are TRBV4-1 and TRBJ1-2; 7 nucleotides agree with TRBD1. Germline CDR1 MGHRA, CDR2 YSYEKL. Unmatched junction bases numbered 11, after V lost 0 bases and J lost 7 bases. The CDR3 extends over 16 amino acids. The CDR3 region has the DNA TGCGCCAGCAGCCAAGAGGGCAGGGGGGGGTTAAGTGGCTACACCTTC. Translation gives CASSQEGRGGLSGYTF.